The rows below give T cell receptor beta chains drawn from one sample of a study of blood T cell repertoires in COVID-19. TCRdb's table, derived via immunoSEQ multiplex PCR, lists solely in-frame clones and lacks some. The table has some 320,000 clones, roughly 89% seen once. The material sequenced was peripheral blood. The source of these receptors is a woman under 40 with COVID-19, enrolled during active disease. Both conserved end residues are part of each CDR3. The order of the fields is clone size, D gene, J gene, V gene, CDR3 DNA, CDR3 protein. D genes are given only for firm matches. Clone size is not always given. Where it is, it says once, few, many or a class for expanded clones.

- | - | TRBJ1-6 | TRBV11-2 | TGTGCCAGCAGCTCGGGGGTCGAGCAATCACCCCTCCACTTT | CASSSGVEQSPLHF
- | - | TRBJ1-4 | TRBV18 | TGTGCCAGCTCACCCCACAGGGCCGCAACTAATGAAAAACTGTTTTTT | CASSPHRAATNEKLFF
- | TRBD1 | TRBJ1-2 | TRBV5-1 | TGCGCCAGCAGCTTGGACCAGGGGGTCGGTGGCTACACCTTC | CASSLDQGVGGYTF
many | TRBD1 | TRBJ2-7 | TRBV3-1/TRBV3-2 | TGTGCCAGCAGCCAAGGACCTACAGGGGATTGGACTCACTACGAGCAGTACTTC | CASSQGPTGDWTHYEQYF
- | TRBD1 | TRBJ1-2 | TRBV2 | TGTGCCAGCAGTGAAGGACAGGGTCTAGGGGGCTACACCTTC | CASSEGQGLGGYTF
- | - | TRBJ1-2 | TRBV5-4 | TGTGCCAGCAGCTTGGGGGGCATGGCATCATATGGCTACACCTTC | CASSLGGMASYGYTF
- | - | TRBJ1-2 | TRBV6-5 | TGTGCCAGCAGCCCCACAGGGAACTATGGCTACACCTTC | CASSPTGNYGYTF
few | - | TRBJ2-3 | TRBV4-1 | TGCGCCAGCAGCCCCCGATTTGGGGGCTTTAGCACAGATACGCAGTATTTT | CASSPRFGGFSTDTQYF
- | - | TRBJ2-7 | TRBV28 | TGTGCCAGCAGTTTTGGGAGTTACGAGCAGTACTTC | CASSFGSYEQYF
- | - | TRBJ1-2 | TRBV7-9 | TGTGCCAGCAGCTTAGATTCGGGGGGTAATGGCTACACCTTC | CASSLDSGGNGYTF
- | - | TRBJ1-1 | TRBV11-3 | TGTGCCAGCAGCCCCGCCGGGAGGAGCACTGAAGCTTTCTTT | CASSPAGRSTEAFF
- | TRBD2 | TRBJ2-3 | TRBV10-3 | TGTGCCATCAGTGTAGCGGGGCGCACAGATACGCAGTATTTT | CAISVAGRTDTQYF
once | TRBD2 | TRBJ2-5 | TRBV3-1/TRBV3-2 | TGTGCCAGCAGCCAACTAGCGGGGGCACCGGGGACCCAGTACTTC | CASSQLAGAPGTQYF
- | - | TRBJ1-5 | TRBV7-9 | TGTGCCAGCAGCCCTGCTTGGACAGAAGCCGATCAGCCCCAGCATTTT | CASSPAWTEADQPQHF
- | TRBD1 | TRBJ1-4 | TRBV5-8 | TGTGCCAGCAGCTTGGGACAGGGGGCAACTAATGAAAAACTGTTTTTT | CASSLGQGATNEKLFF
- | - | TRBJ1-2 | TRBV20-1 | TGCAGGGGAAGCAGGGATGGCTACACCTTC | CRGSRDGYTF
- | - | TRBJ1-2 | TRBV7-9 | TGTGCCAGCACCCTGGACCGCAGGGCCTATGGCTACACCTTC | CASTLDRRAYGYTF
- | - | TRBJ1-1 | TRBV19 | TGTGCCAGTAGTATAGATATGGAGACGGTAAACACTGAAGCTTTCTTT | CASSIDMETVNTEAFF